This T cell receptor (beta chain) was observed in a study of OX40 agonist ivuxolimab in advanced cancers. Sequenced by immunoSEQ multiplex PCR; TCRdb stores in-frame clones only, minus some. The data hold more than 15,000 clones, with approximately 73% observed a single time. The source of this sequence is an adult with an advanced solid tumor such as melanoma, head and neck, liver or kidney cancer. Sequencing used CD4+ or CD8+ T cells sorted from blood, obtained in a trial of the OX40 agonist ivuxolimab.

The CDR3 coding sequence is TGTGCCAGCAGTGAATATGGTAGCGGCCAAGAGACCCAGTACTTC. This sequence encodes CASSEYGSGQETQYF. This chain joins TRBV25-1 and TRBJ2-5, with D possibly matching TRBD2 (6 bases). The CDR3 has 15 residues. Between the trimmed V and J ends, which lost 0 bases and 1 base, there was a span of 9 bases. Germline V gene data show CDR1 as MGHDK and CDR2 as SYGVNS.